This entry lists 9 T cell receptor beta chains sequenced from one sample in a study of cytomegalovirus exposure and HLA in healthy donors. Data came from immunoSEQ multiplex PCR; TCRdb stores just in-frame clones and leaves some out. In the table there are under 200,000 clones, 90% to 97% of which are singletons. The specimen was PBMCs. The receptors were gathered from a woman under 30 in good health and CMV-seronegative.

The chain combines TRBV13 with TRBJ2-3, with 8 bases matching TRBD2. CDR1 PRHDT and CDR2 FYEKMQ come from the germline V gene (reference sequence). The V segment lost 5 bases and the J segment 0 bases; nucleotides outside the gene matches: 13. CDR3 length: 18 residues. The DNA for the CDR3 is TGTGCCAGCAGCATAACTAGCGGCGAGAGGACTAGCACAGATACGCAGTATTTT. Its protein is CASSITSGERTSTDTQYF.

The sample holds a few counts of this clone. Written as DNA, the CDR3 is TGTGCCAGCAGCGTAGGGGTTAGCCAACATGAGCAGTTCTTC. Translated, it gives CASSVGVSQHEQFF. The chain has TRBV9 and TRBJ2-1; D remains ambiguous. The CDR3 totals 14 residues. The germline V and J ends were trimmed by 0 bases and 8 bases, with 12 bases remaining between them. Germline V gene data show CDR1 as SGDLS and CDR2 as YYNGEE. Based on the CDR3 plus reference TRBV9 and TRBJ2-1, the full variable domain is DSGVTQTPKHLITATGQRVTLRCSPRSGDLSVYWYQQSLDQGLQFLIQYYNGEERAKGNILERFSAQQFPDLHSELNLSSLELGDSALYFCASSVGVSQHEQFFGPGTRLTVL.

V is TRBV4-1 and J is TRBJ2-7; the D gene is possibly TRBD1 (6 bases). Looked up from germline, CDR1 is MGHRA and CDR2 is YSYEKL. Trimming shortened V by 0 bases and J by 4 bases, and 13 bases separated the two germline ends. CDR3 length: 15 residues. The CDR3 coding sequence is TGCGCCAGCAGCCAAGATCAGGAAGGGACATACGAGCAGTACTTC. Translating it yields CASSQDQEGTYEQYF.

This rearrangement joins TRBV27 to TRBJ1-2; 8 positions match TRBD1. V lost 5 bases and J lost 4; bases outside the gene matches: 12. Germline V gene sequence: CDR1 MNHEY, CDR2 SMNVEV (reference sequence). The CDR3 contains 16 residues. CDR3 nucleotide sequence: TGTGCCAGCAGTCCCCTCGGACAGGGAGGTCCCTATGGCTACACCTTC. Residues: CASSPLGQGGPYGYTF.

CDR3 nucleotides: TGTGCCAGCAGGCCCGGGACACCCTACGAGCAGTACTTC. Protein: CASRPGTPYEQYF. The J gene is TRBJ2-7, the V gene TRBV6-6, with a weak D call TRBD1 (6 bases). This CDR3 comprises 13 residues. The V end lost 6 bases, the J end lost 2 bases, and 11 bases lay between the germline ends. Germline V gene sequence: CDR1 MNHNY, CDR2 SVGAGI (reference sequence).

The J gene is TRBJ2-7, the V gene TRBV2; D call uncertain. The germline gives CDR1 SNHLY, CDR2 FYNNEI. V was cut by 7 bases and J by 0 bases, with 10 bases left in between. The CDR3 has 13 amino acids. DNA for the CDR3: TGTGCCAGCAAGAGAGATAGCTCCTACGAGCAGTACTTC. It specifies CASKRDSSYEQYF.

J is TRBJ1-5 and V is TRBV6-5; D unclear. The germline V and J ends were trimmed by 5 bases and 1 base, with 9 bases remaining between them. Germline V CDR1 and CDR2: MNHEY, SVGAGI. The CDR3 extends over 14 amino acids. CDR3 loop: CASSADGSNQPQHF. The DNA of the CDR3 is TGTGCCAGCAGTGCAGACGGGAGCAATCAGCCCCAGCATTTT.

The CDR3 protein is CASPLGGRGDTEAFF. The CDR3 DNA is TGTGCCAGCCCTTTGGGGGGGCGTGGGGACACTGAAGCTTTCTTT. V usage is TRBV6-5 and J usage is TRBJ1-1, with D maybe TRBD1 (6 bases). The V end lost 8 bases, the J end lost 3 bases, and 19 bases lay between the germline ends. Germline V lookup: CDR1 MNHEY, CDR2 SVGAGI. This CDR3 comprises 15 residues.

The chain couples TRBV2 to TRBJ2-3; D remains ambiguous. The germline V gene encodes CDR1 SNHLY and CDR2 FYNNEI. V lost 0 bases and J 1 base, leaving 5 bases between the germline ends. CDR3 length equals 14 residues. CDR3 sequence: CASSEARRTDTQYF. The CDR3 nucleotides are TGTGCCAGCAGTGAAGCGCGGCGCACAGATACGCAGTATTTT.